The source of this T cell receptor beta chain is a study of OX40 agonist ivuxolimab in advanced cancers. General notes on the study: Ivuxolimab, which targeted the costimulatory receptor OX40 (CD134), was an agonistic, fully human IgG2 monoclonal antibody. The dose-escalation cohort was about 83% male with a mean age of around 64 years, ranging from roughly 20 to 80. The paper describes the monotherapy dose-escalation part (N = 52 patients) of the phase I trial of ivuxolimab. Peripheral TCRbeta sequencing was intended to test whether TCR sequence diversity was altered and clonal T-cell expansion was caused by ivuxolimab. Three dose-escalation patients achieved partial responses, one with hepatocellular carcinoma and two with cutaneous melanoma. Intravenous ivuxolimab was administered to patients every 2 weeks at six dose levels: 0.01, 0.1, 0.3, 1.5, 3 and 10 mg/kg. Prior anti-PD-1, anti-PD-L1 or anti-CTLA-4 therapy was permitted, and checkpoint inhibitors had been received by roughly two fifths of dose-escalation patients. Of the 50 or so patients in dose escalation, 19 had hepatocellular carcinoma, about 15 had melanoma, 9 had renal cell carcinoma and 9 had head and neck cancer. Study-wide findings and limitations: In the 0.1-3.0 mg/kg groups, partial responders had among the lowest normalized peripheral clonal expansion, particularly in CD8+ T cells. After ivuxolimab, CD8+ T cells had more expanded clones than CD4+ T cells on average. Clonal expansion of both CD4+ and CD8+ blood T cells was observed from baseline to week 6 at doses 0.1 to 3.0 mg/kg. Low levels of normalized T-cell clonal expansion were also seen in some nonresponding patients. The antigen specificity of the clonally expanded peripheral T cells was not determined.

Concerning this clone itself: It has no known antigen specificity. Base quality data are lacking; no much larger clone is found one base away.

Patients with a history of autoimmune disease or receiving systemic immunosuppression were excluded from the trial. Peripheral blood for TCR sequencing was collected from all dose cohorts at baseline, on cycle 4 day 1, and on cycle 7 day 1. Samples came from an open-label, multicenter, first-in-human phase I dose-escalation trial of ivuxolimab. The trial enrolled adults with locally advanced or metastatic head and neck squamous cell, hepatocellular, melanoma or renal cell carcinoma. CD4+ and CD8+ T cells were sorted separately from peripheral blood before TCR sequencing. The germline V gene sets CDR1 to SGHRS and CDR2 to YFSETQ. V lost 2 bases and J lost 5 bases; the stretch between them is 13 bases long. From cysteine to phenylalanine, the CDR3 is 14 amino acids long. Only the CDR3 portion is preserved as DNA: 42 bases, with reading frame beginning at the first base. Genomic DNA was extracted from sorted cells for sequencing of the TCRbeta CDR3 region. The immunoSEQ Assay was used to sequence the TCRbeta CDR3 regions. Not all clones reach the TCRdb copy of this immuneACCESS table, which keeps in-frame sequences only. Checked studies attribute under half of the gap to unresolved V genes and leave the rest unexplained. The sample records around 67,000 clones, 91% of which are singletons. The ten largest clonotypes hold 2.2% of the sample.

Sequenced material: CD4+ or CD8+ T cells sorted from blood, taken in a trial of the OX40 agonist ivuxolimab. This sequence was found in an adult with an advanced solid tumor such as melanoma, head and neck, liver or kidney cancer. The sequence is built from TRBV5-1 and TRBJ1-2, and TRBD1 may be the D gene, going by 5 matching bases. CDR3 sequence: CASSFGTDLYGYTF. The bases are TGCGCCAGCAGCTTTGGGACGGACTTATATGGCTACACCTTC.